Below are 9 T cell receptor beta chains sequenced from a single sample in a study of monozygotic twins with inflammatory bowel disease. One entry per CDR3 protein, without DNA, is what TCRdb gives after re-calling the 5' RACE reads. This sample contains around 150,000 distinct CDR3 sequences. The source material was blood. These receptors came from a human donor with ulcerative colitis or Crohn's disease, or a healthy co-twin of an affected twin (not recorded which).

The CDR3 protein is CASSLGVRDNEQFF. V usage is TRBV5-1 and J usage is TRBJ2-1. Germline-derived CDR1 and CDR2 are SGHRS and YFSETQ. The CDR3 covers 14 residues.

The rearrangement links TRBV5-1 to TRBJ2-1; TCRdb names TRBD2, which stays unverified in the absence of DNA. CDR1 is SGHRS, CDR2 YFSETQ, per germline. The CDR3 sequence is 16 residues long. The CDR3 spells CASSLTAGGPYNEQFF. Full variable domain (outside the CDR3, taken from reference TRBV5-1 and TRBJ2-1): KAGVTQTPRYLIKTRGQQVTLSCSPISGHRSVSWYQQTPGQGLQFLFEYFSETQRNKGNFPGRFSGRQFSNSRSEMNVSTLELGDSALYLCASSLTAGGPYNEQFFGPGTRLTVL.

The V gene is TRBV4-1, the J gene TRBJ2-1; TCRdb's D call of TRBD1 is untestable without DNA. The CDR3 sequence is 19 residues long. Germline V CDR1 and CDR2: MGHRA, YSYEKL. CDR3 amino acids: CASSQGSISLGQGNNEQFF.

This chain connects TRBV21-1 to TRBJ2-1; the TCRdb D gene call, TRBD2, has no DNA to confirm it. TRBV21-1 is tagged as a pseudogene. This CDR3 contains 16 residues. The CDR3 sequence: CASSNLGLEAYNEQFF.

V gene TRBV4-2 combines with J gene TRBJ2-7; the D call of TRBD1 rests on TCRdb alone, since no DNA is present to check it. Germline loops: CDR1 LGHNA, CDR2 YNFKEQ. The CDR3 extends over 16 amino acids. The CDR3: CASSQDRGGSTYEQYF.

V and J are TRBV7-2 and TRBJ2-3; TCRdb lists TRBD2, though no DNA is available to test this call. The germline V gene encodes CDR1 SGHTA and CDR2 FQGNSA. CDR3 length: 15 amino acids. The CDR3: CASSLLAGIADTQYF.

J is TRBJ2-3 and V is TRBV29-1. Germline assignment: CDR1 SQVTM and CDR2 ANQGSEA. The CDR3 has 12 amino acids. The CDR3 here is CSAHLNTDTQYF.

This CDR3 is CASSSSSGSYHNEQFF. The genes are TRBV7-9 and TRBJ2-1. Germline V gene lookup returns CDR1 SEHNR and CDR2 FQNEAQ (reference sequence). The CDR3 runs 16 residues.

The chain joins TRBV2 to TRBJ1-2; checking the TCRdb D call of TRBD1 is not possible without DNA. The CDR3 length is 17 residues. CDR1 and CDR2 from the germline V gene are SNHLY and FYNNEI. This CDR3 reads CASSDAGTGRANYGYTF.